These T cell receptor beta chains were read from a single sample in a study of spatial heterogeneity in lung cancer. TCRdb re-called the 5' RACE reads through MiXCR, storing one row per CDR3 protein. The data contain 20,000 or so distinct CDR3 sequences, about 9% of them singletons. Source: PBMCs, taken at follow-up. Receptor source: a female donor with early-stage non-small cell lung cancer. The CDR3 runs from the conserved cysteine through the conserved F or W. D genes are given only for firm matches. For some rows the clone size is stated as once, few or many, or as a class when expanded; others skip it.

TGTGCCAGCAGCCAACGAATTGGAGGGCAAGAGACCCAGTACTTC CASSQRIGGQETQYF TRBJ2-5 NA TRBV3-1 many
TGTGCCACCCGGGGAATTAAGGGAATCACTGAAGCTTTCTTT CATRGIKGITEAFF TRBJ1-1 NA TRBV6-1 many
TGCGCCAGCAGCTTACTAGCGGGAGAATACGAGCAGTACTTC CASSLLAGEYEQYF TRBJ2-7 TRBD2 TRBV4-1 many
TGTGCCAGCAGCTTGAAGGATCAGCCCCAGCATTTT CASSLKDQPQHF TRBJ1-5 NA TRBV5-4 NA
TGTGCCACCCGGGACTCAGACTACGAGCAGTACTTC CATRDSDYEQYF TRBJ2-7 NA TRBV24-1 many
TGTGCCAGCAGTTATACGCGGGGGGCACGGAATGAGCAGTTCTTC CASSYTRGARNEQFF TRBJ2-1 TRBD2 TRBV6-2/TRBV6-3 few
TGTGCCAGCACCCTAATGGAGACCACCGGGGAGCTGTTTTTT CASTLMETTGELFF TRBJ2-2 NA TRBV7-2 many
TGTGCCATCAGCCGGGACCCGCAAACCGGGGAGCTGTTTTTT CAISRDPQTGELFF TRBJ2-2 NA TRBV10-3 NA
TGCAGTGCTAGACGCCCAGGGGGAGGCACTGAAGCTTTCTTT CSARRPGGGTEAFF TRBJ1-1 TRBD1 TRBV20-1 NA
TGTGCCAGCAGCACCCGACGGTCCCATCAAGAGACCCAGTACTTC CASSTRRSHQETQYF TRBJ2-5 NA TRBV7-9 few
TGTGCCAGCTCAGACGGACAGGTGCCCGGACAGCCCCAGCATTTT CASSDGQVPGQPQHF TRBJ1-5 TRBD1 TRBV18 many
TGCGCCAGCAGCTTGGTGGTCAGCTCCACTGAAGCTTTCTTT CASSLVVSSTEAFF TRBJ1-1 NA TRBV5-1 many
TGTGCCACCAGTACGCCTAACTCCTACAATGAGCAGTTCTTC CATSTPNSYNEQFF TRBJ2-1 NA TRBV24-1 many